This T cell receptor beta chain was recorded in a study of CD8+ T cells in alopecia areata. Notes on the study in general: Alopecia totalis/universalis scalp especially showed more expanded CD8+ clones than normal scalp.

Worth noting for this clone: The antigen remains unidentified.

Alopecia areata patients had lesional scalp punch biopsies and peripheral blood taken from them. Sorting of PBMCs yielded the CD4+ and CD8+ T cells. Isolated RNA was reverse transcribed into cDNA used as the sequencing template. Repertoires were generated with immunoSEQ multiplex PCR, while TCRdb's copy carries only in-frame clones and drops some. Here the sample spans 160,000 or so clones, about 67% being singletons. Sample: CD8+ T cells sorted from blood, taken at week 0. This receptor was taken from a human donor with alopecia areata.

CDR3 sequence (DNA): TGTGCCAGTACCAACTGGGCGGGGGCCCCGAATGAGCAGTTCTTC. Encoded protein: CASTNWAGAPNEQFF. The V and J genes are TRBV9 and TRBJ2-1; the D gene is possibly TRBD2 (7 bases). V lost 8 bases, J lost 7 bases, and 22 bases lay in between. The CDR3 spans 15 residues. The germline V gene has CDR1 SGDLS and CDR2 YYNGEE.